Detailed here is one T cell receptor (beta chain). Antigen: not known. This record belongs to a study of radiation and T cells in renal cell carcinoma. Study-wide results and limits: Irradiated tumors held more dominant CDR3 motifs than control tumors.

The CDR3 has 15 residues. Germline-derived CDR1 and CDR2 are SEHNR and FQNEAQ (reference sequence). The ends were cut back, 3 bases at V and 2 bases at J, with 13 bases in the middle. Described treatment: treatment-naive control, cytoreductive nephrectomy. Control tumor donors were a few females and more than ten males, median age roughly 52 years. The table came from immunoSEQ multiplex PCR; TCRdb's copy has only in-frame clones and leaves some out. Among around 22,000 clones listed, roughly 60% were seen once. The sequenced sample was tumor tissue, obtained from a patient whose treatment was nephrectomy without radiotherapy. The sequence derives from a man aged 35-49 years with renal cell carcinoma. The chain recombines TRBV7-9 with TRBJ2-5, with D maybe TRBD2 (5 bases). The CDR3 loop reads CASSFWGLAQETQYF. DNA of the CDR3: TGTGCCAGCAGCTTTTGGGGTCTAGCTCAAGAGACCCAGTACTTC.